The rows below give T cell receptor beta chains drawn from one sample of a study of Ad26.COV2.S vaccination and SARS-CoV-2 variants. TCRdb's copy holds only in-frame clones and misses some; the assay was immunoSEQ multiplex PCR. The sample consists of about 380,000 clones, 83% of them appearing once. The sample consisted of peripheral blood, taken in a trial of Ad26.COV2.S vaccine versus placebo. Every receptor here comes from a person aged 18-65 years who received the Ad26.COV2.S COVID-19 vaccine or a placebo. Each CDR3 is given with its conserved first and last residue. The order of the fields is J gene, clone size, D gene, V gene, CDR3 DNA, CDR3 protein. The D gene is left open where the match is weak. The listing skips clone size in some rows; elsewhere it reads once, few, many or a size class.

J: TRBJ1-2; size: .; D: .; V: TRBV6-5; DNA: TGTGCCAGCAGTTCTTGGGACGGAGCACCTTATGGCTACACCTTC; CDR3: CASSSWDGAPYGYTF
J: TRBJ2-7; size: .; D: .; V: TRBV10-3; DNA: TGTGCCATCAGGGGACTGGCTACCTACGAGCAGTACTTC; CDR3: CAIRGLATYEQYF
J: TRBJ2-6; size: .; D: TRBD1; V: TRBV9; DNA: TGTGCCAGCAGCGGACAGGGGATCGGGGCCAACGTCCTGACTTTC; CDR3: CASSGQGIGANVLTF
J: TRBJ1-2; size: .; D: TRBD1; V: TRBV24-1; DNA: TGTGCCACCAGTGATAACAGGGGCAGGGGCTACACCTTC; CDR3: CATSDNRGRGYTF
J: TRBJ2-7; size: .; D: .; V: TRBV4-2; DNA: TGTGCCAGCAGCCAAGTGCATATCGGGACCGCGGGAAGCTACGAGCAGTACTTC; CDR3: CASSQVHIGTAGSYEQYF
J: TRBJ1-2; size: few; D: .; V: TRBV2; DNA: TGTGCCAGCTTATCCCGTGTGGGTTTCTATGGCTACACCTTC; CDR3: CASLSRVGFYGYTF
J: TRBJ1-4; size: .; D: .; V: TRBV11-2; DNA: TGTGCCAGCAGCTTAGCGAGGGGTACTAATGAAAAACTGTTTTTT; CDR3: CASSLARGTNEKLFF
J: TRBJ2-7; size: .; D: .; V: TRBV18; DNA: TGTGCCAGCTCACCACCGAACAAGGGCAGGGGCACAGAGCAGTACTTC; CDR3: CASSPPNKGRGTEQYF
J: TRBJ1-5; size: .; D: TRBD1; V: TRBV19; DNA: TGTGCCAGTACCCGGACAGGACCTTATCAGCCCCAGCATTTT; CDR3: CASTRTGPYQPQHF
J: TRBJ2-3; size: .; D: .; V: TRBV24-1; DNA: TGTGCCACCAGTGACCCGAAGGGCTCCGCAGATACGCAGTATTTT; CDR3: CATSDPKGSADTQYF
J: TRBJ2-7; size: .; D: TRBD2; V: TRBV29-1; DNA: TGCAGCGCAACGGGACTACTCGCCTACGAGCAGTACTTC; CDR3: CSATGLLAYEQYF
J: TRBJ1-6; size: .; D: .; V: TRBV3-1/TRBV3-2; DNA: TGTGCCAGCAGCCCTGTCGGGCGGGGCCTCTATAATTCACCCCTCCACTTT; CDR3: CASSPVGRGLYNSPLHF
J: TRBJ2-2; size: .; D: .; V: TRBV29-1; DNA: TGCAGCGTTGCGTACCCGAACACCGGGGAGCTGTTTTTT; CDR3: CSVAYPNTGELFF
J: TRBJ2-3; size: .; D: .; V: TRBV19; DNA: TGTGCCAGTAGTATCCCCGCGGGCTCAGATACGCAGTATTTT; CDR3: CASSIPAGSDTQYF
J: TRBJ2-3; size: .; D: TRBD2; V: TRBV6-2/TRBV6-3; DNA: TGTGCCAGCAGCCTACTAGCGGGGGGTGACACGCAGTATTTT; CDR3: CASSLLAGGDTQYF
J: TRBJ1-2; size: .; D: TRBD1; V: TRBV5-1; DNA: TGCGCCAGCAGCAAAAAAACGACAGGGGAGATGGGCTACACCTTC; CDR3: CASSKKTTGEMGYTF
J: TRBJ2-1; size: .; D: .; V: TRBV20-1; DNA: TGCAGTGCTAGCGGGATTGTTGAGCAGTTCTTC; CDR3: CSASGIVEQFF
J: TRBJ2-1; size: .; D: TRBD2; V: TRBV19; DNA: TGTGCCAGTAGTCTCGACGCACTAGCGGGAGGCTACAATGAGCAGTTCTTC; CDR3: CASSLDALAGGYNEQFF
J: TRBJ1-1; size: .; D: .; V: TRBV19; DNA: TGTGCCTCCAGGGAGCTTGGGAACACTGAAGCTTTCTTT; CDR3: CASRELGNTEAFF
J: TRBJ1-5; size: few; D: .; V: TRBV7-9; DNA: TGTGCCAGCAGCTTAAACGGTGATAGCAATCAGCCCCAGCATTTT; CDR3: CASSLNGDSNQPQHF
J: TRBJ1-3; size: .; D: TRBD1; V: TRBV11-1; DNA: TGTGCCAGCAGCGACAGGGGAGCTGGAAACACCATATATTTT; CDR3: CASSDRGAGNTIYF
J: TRBJ2-1; size: .; D: TRBD2; V: TRBV7-9; DNA: TGTGCCAGCACGGGACTAGCGGGGGGGTACTCCTACAATGAGCAGTTCTTC; CDR3: CASTGLAGGYSYNEQFF
J: TRBJ1-5; size: .; D: .; V: TRBV6-5; DNA: TGTGCCAGCAGTTACTCTGGGGGTCGAAGCAATCAGCCCCAGCATTTT; CDR3: CASSYSGGRSNQPQHF
J: TRBJ1-1; size: .; D: .; V: TRBV5-4; DNA: TGTGCCAGCAGCTTAGAGGTGAACACTGAAGCTTTCTTT; CDR3: CASSLEVNTEAFF
J: TRBJ2-5; size: .; D: .; V: TRBV3-1/TRBV3-2; DNA: TGTGCCAGCAGCGTATCCACCCGGGGGACCCAGTACTTC; CDR3: CASSVSTRGTQYF
J: TRBJ1-4; size: few; D: .; V: TRBV7-9; DNA: TGTGCCAGCAGCCCGCGTGAAAAACTGTTTTTT; CDR3: CASSPREKLFF
J: TRBJ1-4; size: .; D: .; V: TRBV6-6; DNA: TGTGCCAGCACCACCCCAGGGAGGACTAATGAAAAACTGTTTTTT; CDR3: CASTTPGRTNEKLFF
J: TRBJ2-7; size: .; D: .; V: TRBV6-6; DNA: TGTGCCAGCAGTTACGGCCCGTACGAGCAGTACTTC; CDR3: CASSYGPYEQYF
J: TRBJ1-1; size: .; D: .; V: TRBV7-6; DNA: TGTGCCAGCAGCCTGGACGGTGGCACTGAAGCTTTCTTT; CDR3: CASSLDGGTEAFF
J: TRBJ2-5; size: .; D: .; V: TRBV14; DNA: TGTGCCAGCAGCCTGGGGGACGCGGGATGGGAGACCCAGTACTTC; CDR3: CASSLGDAGWETQYF
J: TRBJ2-3; size: many; D: TRBD2; V: TRBV6-5; DNA: TGTGCCAGCAGCTCCGCTAGCGGGAACCCAGATACGCAGTATTTT; CDR3: CASSSASGNPDTQYF
J: TRBJ2-3; size: .; D: TRBD1; V: TRBV3-1/TRBV3-2; DNA: TGTGCCAGCAGCCAGAGACAGGGGGCCACAGATACGCAGTATTTT; CDR3: CASSQRQGATDTQYF
J: TRBJ1-2; size: .; D: .; V: TRBV2; DNA: TGTGCCAGCACCGAAACACAGGGAAAGGAGGGCTACACCTTC; CDR3: CASTETQGKEGYTF
J: TRBJ1-1; size: .; D: .; V: TRBV10-1; DNA: TGCGCCAGCAGTGAATCGGGCACTGAAGCTTTCTTT; CDR3: CASSESGTEAFF
J: TRBJ2-7; size: .; D: TRBD2; V: TRBV28; DNA: TGTGCCAGCAGACAGCGGGGGGGCCTGAACGAGCAGTACTTC; CDR3: CASRQRGGLNEQYF
J: TRBJ2-1; size: .; D: .; V: TRBV4-2; DNA: TGTGCCAGCAGCCAAGGACAAACCTACAATGAGCAGTTCTTC; CDR3: CASSQGQTYNEQFF
J: TRBJ2-7; size: .; D: .; V: TRBV9; DNA: TGTGCCAGCGCCCCTGGACGGCGAACTTACGAGCAGTACTTC; CDR3: CASAPGRRTYEQYF
J: TRBJ1-5; size: few; D: .; V: TRBV4-1; DNA: TGCGCCAGCAGCCAATTCCCCTATCAGCCCCAGCATTTT; CDR3: CASSQFPYQPQHF
J: TRBJ1-3; size: .; D: TRBD1; V: TRBV2; DNA: TGTGCCAGCAGGGGGACAGGGAGGTTCTCTGGAAACACCATATATTTT; CDR3: CASRGTGRFSGNTIYF
J: TRBJ1-2; size: .; D: TRBD1; V: TRBV5-6; DNA: TGTGCCAGCAGCTTCCGGGACAGGGGGCATATAGGCTATGGCTACACCTTC; CDR3: CASSFRDRGHIGYGYTF
J: TRBJ1-2; size: few; D: .; V: TRBV2; DNA: TGTGCCAGCAGTGCTGAGGGGAGAGGCTATGGCTACACCTTC; CDR3: CASSAEGRGYGYTF
J: TRBJ2-5; size: .; D: .; V: TRBV2; DNA: TGTGCCAGCAATAGGGCGGAAGAGACCCAGTACTTC; CDR3: CASNRAEETQYF
J: TRBJ2-7; size: .; D: .; V: TRBV6-4; DNA: TGTGCCAGCAGCTCCTCCCGGGACTCCTACGAGCAGTACTTC; CDR3: CASSSSRDSYEQYF
J: TRBJ2-7; size: .; D: .; V: TRBV27; DNA: TGTGCCAGCAGTTTATCGTTAAGAGGGGACGGACCCTACGAGCAGTACTTC; CDR3: CASSLSLRGDGPYEQYF
J: TRBJ2-7; size: .; D: .; V: TRBV5-4; DNA: TGTGCCAGCAGCTTGGGGGTTGGGGGCTCCTACGAGCAGTACTTC; CDR3: CASSLGVGGSYEQYF
J: TRBJ1-5; size: .; D: .; V: TRBV7-6; DNA: TGTGCCAGCAGCTTAGTCTTGGGAGCCAATCAGCCCCAGCATTTT; CDR3: CASSLVLGANQPQHF
J: TRBJ1-5; size: .; D: .; V: TRBV9; DNA: TGTGCCAGCTCACGCAATGGGGGCGCCGATCAGCCCCAGCATTTT; CDR3: CASSRNGGADQPQHF
J: TRBJ1-2; size: few; D: .; V: TRBV7-7; DNA: TGTGCCAGCAGCGAGGTGAGTGGCTACACCTTC; CDR3: CASSEVSGYTF
J: TRBJ1-5; size: .; D: .; V: TRBV23-1; DNA: TGCGCCAGCAGCCAAATCTTTTACCGGGGCGGTCAGCCCCAGCATTTT; CDR3: CASSQIFYRGGQPQHF
J: TRBJ1-4; size: .; D: .; V: TRBV4-3; DNA: TGCGCCAGCAGCCAATCCGACGGAACTAATGAAAAACTGTTTTTT; CDR3: CASSQSDGTNEKLFF
J: TRBJ2-6; size: .; D: .; V: TRBV7-3; DNA: TGTGCCAGCAGCTTGGGGCCGACAGGCTCTGGGGCCAACGTCCTGACTTTC; CDR3: CASSLGPTGSGANVLTF
J: TRBJ2-1; size: .; D: TRBD1; V: TRBV4-1; DNA: TGCGCCAGCAGCCTACGGGACAGCTTAAGCAATGAGCAGTTCTTC; CDR3: CASSLRDSLSNEQFF